The 15 T cell receptor beta chains presented below share a single source sample, sequenced in a study of blood T cell repertoires in COVID-19. Sequencing used immunoSEQ multiplex PCR; TCRdb keeps in-frame clones, though not all of them. The data show about 160,000 clones, with about 80% seen just once and about 3.7% held by the top ten. Sequencing was performed on PBMCs or T cells enriched from blood (not recorded which). The receptor set was obtained from a woman in her sixties or seventies who had recovered from COVID-19.

This clone was observed a single time. The CDR3 reads CASSLVEGAPGYTF. Written as DNA, the CDR3 is TGCGCCAGCAGCTTGGTCGAGGGGGCGCCTGGCTACACCTTC. The genes are TRBV5-1 and TRBJ1-2, with 7 positions matching TRBD1. Germline assignment: CDR1 SGHRS and CDR2 YFSETQ. Trimming at V came to 0 bases and at J to 7 bases, leaving 6 bases not matched to a gene. This CDR3 comprises 14 residues.

This chain joins TRBV27 and TRBJ1-2; TRBD1 aligns across 10 bases. The length of the CDR3 is 14 residues. CDR1 is MNHEY and CDR2 is SMNVEV in the germline V gene (reference sequence). V trimming: 5 bases; J trimming: 4 bases; junction bases outside the gene matches: 4. The DNA of the CDR3 is TGTGCCAGCAGTCCCGGGACAGGGGCCTATGGCTACACCTTC. It is translated as CASSPGTGAYGYTF.

This chain links TRBV19 with TRBJ1-3, with 8 positions matching TRBD1. V shed 8 bases and J 0 bases; nucleotides not matched to a gene: 6. The CDR3 loop spans 15 amino acids. CDR1 LNHDA and CDR2 SQIVND come from the germline V gene (reference sequence). As DNA, the CDR3 is TGTGCCAGTGCGGACAGGGCGAGCTCTGGAAACACCATATATTTT. This sequence encodes CASADRASSGNTIYF. The full variable domain, its missing parts supplied by reference TRBV19 and TRBJ1-3, is DGGITQSPKYLFRKEGQNVTLSCEQNLNHDAMYWYRQDPGQGLRLIYYSQIVNDFQKGDIAEGYSVSREKKESFPLTVTSAQKNPTAFYLCASADRASSGNTIYFGEGSWLTVV.

This clone has more than one count but fewer than ten. The rearrangement links TRBV5-8 to TRBJ1-3, with D possibly being TRBD1 (5 bases). The CDR3 totals 14 residues. Germline CDR1 SGHTS, CDR2 YDEGEE. Trimming stripped 1 base from V and 4 bases from J, with 9 bases between. The CDR3 DNA sequence: TGTGCCAGCAGCTTGAAGGGGTCGGGAAACACCATATATTTT. The encoded protein is CASSLKGSGNTIYF.

CDR3 sequence (DNA): TGCGCCAGCAGTGAGTCGGCAGGGTGGGGTTATGGCTACACCTTC. As protein: CASSESAGWGYGYTF. V and J are TRBV10-2 and TRBJ1-2; D might be TRBD1 (5 bases). Per germline, CDR1 WSHSY and CDR2 SAAADI. V was shortened by 0 bases and J by 5 bases, with 13 bases between the two germline ends. CDR3 size: 15 residues.

The V and J genes are TRBV21-1 and TRBJ1-4. TRBV21-1 is given as a pseudogene. This CDR3 contains 14 residues. The CDR3 region is CASSKAGVNEKLFF. The CDR3 DNA reads TGTGCCAGCAGCAAAGCCGGGGTTAATGAAAAACTGTTTTTT.

V usage is TRBV28 and J usage is TRBJ1-4; TRBD1 might be the D (6 bases). Germline CDR1 reads MDHEN; CDR2 reads SYDVKM. V gave up 2 bases and J gave up 7 bases, with 14 bases separating them. CDR3 size: 15 residues. CDR3 region: CASSLTRGGGEKLFF. The CDR3 region has the DNA TGTGCCAGCAGTTTAACCAGGGGTGGTGGTGAAAAACTGTTTTTT.

The sample holds a few counts of this clone. V gene TRBV29-1 combines with J gene TRBJ1-2; TRBD1 aligns across 8 bases. The CDR3 sequence is 12 residues long. The V segment lost 0 bases and the J segment 8 bases; nucleotides outside the gene matches: 2. Germline V gene sequence: CDR1 SQVTM, CDR2 ANQGSEA. Here the CDR3 reads CSVEDRGQGYTF. The DNA for the CDR3 is TGCAGCGTTGAAGACAGGGGGCAGGGCTACACCTTC.

The CDR3 DNA follows: TGTGCCAGTAGTATAGTGGAGGGGGCGGGTACTGAAGCTTTCTTT. It encodes CASSIVEGAGTEAFF. V is TRBV19 and J is TRBJ1-1; 7 bases are a match to TRBD1. Germline-derived CDR1 and CDR2 are LNHDA and SQIVND (reference sequence). The J segment lost 5 bases and the V segment lost 1 base, leaving 7 bases of the junction unmatched. The CDR3 covers 15 residues.

This rearrangement joins TRBV24-1 to TRBJ2-1, with D unclear. CDR1 and CDR2 from the germline V gene are KGHDR and SFDVKD. Trimming shortened V by 3 bases and J by 4 bases, and 9 bases separated the two germline ends. The CDR3 runs to 14 residues. DNA of the CDR3: TGTGCCACCAGTGATCCCACAAGATACAATGAGCAGTTCTTC. Protein: CATSDPTRYNEQFF.

This chain joins TRBV5-1 and TRBJ1-1, with D tentatively TRBD1 (5 bases). V gave up 0 bases and J gave up 3 bases, with 9 bases separating them. The germline V gene has CDR1 SGHRS and CDR2 YFSETQ. This CDR3 region has 14 residues. CDR3 amino acids: CASSLATDYTEAFF. DNA for the CDR3: TGCGCCAGCAGCTTGGCGACAGACTACACTGAAGCTTTCTTT.

The CDR3 protein is CASSLLAGSYEQYF. CDR3 nucleotide sequence: TGTGCCAGCAGCCTCCTAGCGGGTTCCTACGAGCAGTACTTC. The V and J genes are TRBV3-1 (or the pseudogene TRBV3-2) and TRBJ2-7; 8 bases match TRBD2. This CDR3 is built from 14 residues. CDR1 LGHDT and CDR2 YNNKEL come from the germline V gene (reference sequence). With 4 bases clipped from V and 1 base from J, the junction kept 3 bases outside the gene matches.

This clone was picked up one time. V and J are TRBV3-1 (or the pseudogene TRBV3-2) and TRBJ1-1, with unresolved D. CDR1 is LGHDT and CDR2 is YNNKEL in the germline V gene (reference sequence). Trimming left V 1 base short and J 5 bases short, with 8 bases between. This CDR3 region has 13 residues. As DNA, the CDR3 is TGTGCCAGCAGCCAAGTGGGAGTAACTGAAGCTTTCTTT. It translates to CASSQVGVTEAFF.

This clone has only one observation. The chain combines TRBV2 with TRBJ2-5; 11 positions agree with TRBD2. The germline V gene has CDR1 SNHLY and CDR2 FYNNEI. Losses at the gene ends were 6 bases for V and 5 bases for J; bases not matched to a gene: 8. This CDR3 contains 15 residues. CDR3 amino acids: CASRTLAGGPETQYF. CDR3 bases: TGTGCCAGCAGGACTTTAGCGGGGGGGCCGGAGACCCAGTACTTC.

The gene calls are TRBV10-3 and TRBJ1-2, with D tentatively TRBD1 (5 bases). Trimming pared 0 bases from V and 8 bases from J, leaving 16 bases between. CDR3 size: 15 residues. Germline lookup yields CDR1 ENHRY and CDR2 SYGVKD. CDR3: CAISESVGQGGGYTF. In nucleotides, the CDR3 is TGTGCCATCAGTGAGTCTGTAGGGCAGGGAGGAGGCTACACCTTC.